The 23 T cell receptor beta chains below come from one sample, sequenced in a study of T cells in Graves' hyperthyroidism and ophthalmopathy. TCR beta CDR3 regions were amplified from RNA. In the first-round RT-PCR of the TCR CDR3, the HTBI primer set was used. TCRdb called the multiplex PCR reads again in MiXCR, with one record for every CDR3 protein. The table shows 300,000 to 500,000 distinct CDR3 sequences, with more than 12% occurring only once. Sample: blood. These receptors originate from a woman under 40 with Graves' hyperthyroidism.

This clonotype was counted between two and nine times. This chain links TRBV10-3 with TRBJ1-2; 7 positions agree with TRBD1. The junction had 3 bases not matched to a gene; V was cut back by 5 bases and J by 3 bases. CDR3 length equals 13 residues. From germline, CDR1 is ENHRY and CDR2 SYGVKD. The DNA of the CDR3 is TGTGCCATCAGTAGGACAGGCCACTATGGCTACACCTTC. Protein product: CAISRTGHYGYTF.

The sample holds a few counts of this clonotype. J is TRBJ2-1 and V is TRBV29-1; 7 bases are a match to TRBD2. CDR1 is SQVTM and CDR2 is ANQGSEA in the germline V gene. The CDR3 spans 15 residues. Trimming removed 5 bases from V and 0 bases from J; junction bases left unmatched: 7. This chain's CDR3 is CSVLAGLSSYNEQFF. The CDR3, as DNA: TGCAGCGTTCTGGCGGGACTAAGCTCCTACAATGAGCAGTTCTTC.

In its sample, this clonotype was seen a few times. A much larger clone sits a single nucleotide away, making a read error possible. The CDR3 coding sequence is TGTGCCAACAGCCAAGCTGAGGTAAACCAAGAGACCCAGTACTTC. Its protein is CANSQAEVNQETQYF. The chain uses TRBV3-1 and TRBJ2-5; the D is unclear. The germline CDR1 and CDR2 sequences are LGHDT and YNNKEL (reference sequence). The CDR3 spans 15 residues.

This clonotype was observed many times. The rearrangement links TRBV28 to TRBJ2-3; TRBD2 might be the D (5 bases). From germline, CDR1 is MDHEN and CDR2 SYDVKM. The CDR3 runs to 15 residues. V gave up 1 base and J gave up 1 base, with 9 bases separating them. The CDR3 DNA is TGTGCCAGCAGTTTATCCGGGAAGGGCACAGATACGCAGTATTTT. This gives the protein CASSLSGKGTDTQYF.

This chain links TRBV7-9 with TRBJ2-5, with D hard to call. V was shortened by 1 base and J by 4 bases, with 10 bases between the two germline ends. Germline CDR1 is SEHNR and CDR2 is FQNEAQ (reference sequence). The CDR3 is made up of 14 amino acids. CDR3 loop: CASSLDSPGETQYF. The CDR3, as DNA: TGTGCCAGCAGCTTAGACAGTCCAGGAGAGACCCAGTACTTC.

This clonotype was seen only a few times. This CDR3 reads CASGDGGLFYEQYF. CDR3 bases: TGTGCCAGCGGGGATGGTGGTCTCTTTTACGAGCAGTACTTC. This chain uses TRBV28 with TRBJ2-7; no reliable D call. In germline, CDR1 is MDHEN, CDR2 SYDVKM. CDR3 size: 14 residues. V lost 8 bases and J 4 bases, leaving 18 bases between the germline ends.

This clonotype was detected ten times or more. The genes are TRBV20-1 and TRBJ2-7; D call uncertain. V was shortened by 4 bases and J by 2 bases, with 15 bases between the two germline ends. CDR3 length: 14 amino acids. Germline-derived CDR1 and CDR2 are DFQATT and SNEGSKA (reference sequence). The CDR3 bases are TGCAGTGCTATCGGAGTCGCGCACCCCTACGAGCAGTACTTC. Amino acid sequence: CSAIGVAHPYEQYF.

The V gene is TRBV2, the J gene TRBJ2-2, with 9 bases matching TRBD2. V gave up 8 bases and J gave up 2 bases; unmatched junction bases: 3. The length of the CDR3 is 14 residues. Germline values: CDR1 SNHLY, CDR2 FYNNEI. CDR3 residues: CASRLADNTGELFF. The CDR3 nucleotides are TGTGCCAGCCGACTAGCGGATAACACCGGGGAGCTGTTTTTT.

V gene TRBV18 combines with J gene TRBJ2-5; 11 positions agree with TRBD2. CDR1 and CDR2 from the germline V gene are KGHSH and LQKENI. V shed 2 bases, J shed 1 base, and the junction held 9 bases outside the gene matches. The CDR3 runs 18 residues. Here the CDR3 reads CASSPNGLAGGSQETQYF. The CDR3 DNA reads as TGTGCCAGCTCACCAAATGGGCTAGCGGGAGGATCCCAAGAGACCCAGTACTTC. Filled out from reference TRBV18 and TRBJ2-5, the complete variable domain reads NAGVMQNPRHLVRRRGQEARLRCSPMKGHSHVYWYRQLPEEGLKFMVYLQKENIIDESGMPKERFSAEFPKEGPSILRIQQVVRGDSAAYFCASSPNGLAGGSQETQYFGPGTRLLVL.

This clonotype was found many times. V gene TRBV3-1 combines with J gene TRBJ1-1; D may be TRBD1 (6 bases). Germline CDR1 reads LGHDT; CDR2 reads YNNKEL (reference sequence). V was trimmed by 6 bases and J by 1 base, leaving 12 bases between them. This CDR3 region has 14 residues. The CDR3 spells CASSDRQRNTEAFF. CDR3 bases: TGTGCCAGCAGTGACAGGCAGAGGAACACTGAAGCTTTCTTT.

Here the CDR3 DNA reads TGTGCCAGTAGTCCCCCGGGGTGGGGCGCGTATTTT. As protein: CASSPPGWGAYF. The V and J genes are TRBV19 and TRBJ2-3; D is possibly TRBD1 or TRBD2 (5 bases each). The CDR3 runs 12 residues. Germline CDR1 is LNHDA and CDR2 is SQIVND (reference sequence). The V end lost 5 bases, the J end lost 14 bases, and 17 bases lay between the germline ends.

This clonotype was counted only a few times. A read error may be the cause here, since a much bigger clone is one base away. The chain recombines TRBV11-2 with TRBJ2-1; D unclear. The CDR3 is made up of 14 amino acids. CDR1 and CDR2 (germline): SGHAT, FQNNGV. The DNA of the CDR3 is TGTGTCAGCAAAAAGAGGAACTGGGACAATGAGCAGTTCTTC. Amino acids: CVSKKRNWDNEQFF.

This rearrangement joins TRBV6-1 to TRBJ2-7; 7 bases match TRBD1. The junction had 20 bases not matched to a gene; V was cut back by 8 bases and J by 7 bases. This CDR3 spans 16 amino acids. CDR1 is MNHNS, CDR2 SASEGT, per germline. CDR3 region: CASGRDSQTGFWEQYF. The DNA of the CDR3 is TGTGCCAGCGGCAGGGATTCACAGACAGGGTTTTGGGAGCAGTACTTC.

The sample holds many counts of this clonotype. The CDR3 here is CASSFGSFYEQYF. The DNA for the CDR3 is TGTGCCAGCAGTTTCGGCAGTTTCTACGAGCAGTACTTC. The gene calls are TRBV12-3 or TRBV12-4 and TRBJ2-7; D is unresolved. The CDR3 sequence is 13 residues long. Trimming removed 3 bases at V and 3 bases at J, with 9 bases between.

Concerning this clonotype itself: A much larger clone differs from this one at a single base, so this may be a read error. The genes are TRBV28 and TRBJ1-2, with D perhaps TRBD1 (6 bases). CDR3 length: 15 residues. The germline V gene encodes CDR1 MDHEN and CDR2 SYDVKM. V dropped 3 bases and J dropped 2 bases, with 13 bases sitting between them. CDR3 residues: CASSLPLTGNYGYTF. The CDR3 DNA reads as TGTGCCAGCAGTTTGCCCCTCACAGGGAACTATGGCTACACCTTC.

V is TRBV7-9 and J is TRBJ2-5; D not certain. From germline, CDR1 is SEHNR and CDR2 FQNEAQ (reference sequence). This CDR3 contains 14 residues. V was shortened by 3 bases and J by 1 base, with 9 bases between the two germline ends. CDR3 in DNA: TGTGCCAGCAGCTTTGGGCGGACCCAAGAGACCCAGTACTTC. This gives the protein CASSFGRTQETQYF.

The J gene is TRBJ2-1, the V gene TRBV12-3 or TRBV12-4; D not certain. CDR3 length equals 14 residues. The V and J ends lost 5 bases and 1 base respectively, with 9 bases between them. The CDR3 loop reads CASSGIISYNEQFF. The CDR3 coding sequence is TGTGCCAGCAGTGGGATAATTTCCTACAATGAGCAGTTCTTC.

The table lists this clonotype with a few counts. This chain joins TRBV28 and TRBJ1-2; D unclear. The V and J ends lost 6 bases and 0 bases respectively, with 8 bases between them. Germline CDR1 is MDHEN and CDR2 is SYDVKM. CDR3 length: 13 amino acids. In nucleotides, the CDR3 is TGTGCCAGCAGCTCGGCCTCTAACTATGGCTACACCTTC. It specifies CASSSASNYGYTF.

This clonotype was picked up a small number of times. This CDR3 reads CSVEGGPYEQYF. CDR3 in DNA: TGCAGCGTTGAAGGTGGACCCTACGAGCAGTACTTC. The chain employs TRBV29-1 and TRBJ2-7; D call uncertain. With 1 base removed from V and 2 bases from J, the gap between germline ends came to 6 bases. CDR1 is SQVTM, CDR2 ANQGSEA, per germline. CDR3 length: 12 residues.

This clonotype was detected only a few times. The chain combines TRBV18 with TRBJ2-6; a weak D match, TRBD1 (5 bases). The CDR3 spans 17 residues. Germline values: CDR1 KGHSH, CDR2 LQKENI. The ends were cut back, 0 bases at V and 0 bases at J, with 9 bases in the middle. For the CDR3, the DNA is TGTGCCAGCTCACCACCAGTAGGGGCCTCTGGGGCCAACGTCCTGACTTTC. This gives the protein CASSPPVGASGANVLTF. The variable domain in full, completed from reference TRBV18 and TRBJ2-6, reads NAGVMQNPRHLVRRRGQEARLRCSPMKGHSHVYWYRQLPEEGLKFMVYLQKENIIDESGMPKERFSAEFPKEGPSILRIQQVVRGDSAAYFCASSPPVGASGANVLTFGAGSRLTVL.

There are many counts of this clonotype. The rearrangement joins TRBV7-9 to TRBJ2-2; D ambiguous. Trimming took 5 bases from V and 3 from J, leaving 19 bases between them. Germline V gene lookup returns CDR1 SEHNR and CDR2 FQNEAQ (reference sequence). This CDR3 comprises 17 residues. CDR3 loop: CASSPYYVVSDTGELFF. The CDR3, as DNA: TGTGCCAGCAGCCCATACTATGTAGTGAGCGACACCGGGGAGCTGTTTTTT.

This clonotype was counted at least ten times. The V call is TRBV2, the J call TRBJ2-1, with TRBD1 matching 10 bases. V shed 4 bases and J 7 bases; nucleotides not matched to a gene: 10. Germline CDR1 and CDR2: SNHLY and FYNNEI. The CDR3 spans 16 residues. This CDR3 is CASSGGGQGIRNEQFF. The CDR3 DNA follows: TGTGCCAGCAGTGGGGGGGGACAGGGGATTAGGAATGAGCAGTTCTTC.

The sample holds a few counts of this clonotype. The chain is built from TRBV7-9 and TRBJ2-3; D unresolved. In germline, CDR1 is SEHNR, CDR2 FQNEAQ (reference sequence). The ends were cut back, 8 bases at V and 2 bases at J, with 11 bases in the middle. The CDR3 consists of 13 residues. The CDR3 sequence: CASVNQPTDTQYF. The CDR3 nucleotides are TGTGCCAGCGTAAACCAACCCACAGATACGCAGTATTTT. The full variable domain, rest sourced from reference TRBV7-9 and TRBJ2-3, is DTGVSQNPRHKITKRGQNVTFRCDPISEHNRLYWYRQTLGQGPEFLTYFQNEAQLEKSRLLSDRFSAERPKGSFSTLEIQRTEQGDSAMYLCASVNQPTDTQYFGPGTRLTVL.